Listed below are T cell receptor beta chains from one sample, sequenced in a study of blood T cells in healthy people across ages. A single record per CDR3 protein comes from TCRdb applying MiXCR to the 5' RACE reads. The table includes hundreds of thousands of distinct CDR3 sequences, 58% detected once. The sample taken for sequencing was blood. The receptor set was obtained from a man between 60 and 70 years old in good health. CDR3s include the opening cysteine and the closing phenylalanine or tryptophan. The D gene is left open where the match is weak. Clone size, where shown, is once, few, many, or a class for clones that have expanded.

J | D | length | V | size | CDR3 | DNA
TRBJ2-7 | TRBD2 | 16 | TRBV7-9 | . | CASSLAGTSGHYEQYF | TGTGCCAGCAGCTTAGCGGGGACTAGCGGACACTACGAGCAGTACTTC
TRBJ1-6 | . | 15 | TRBV5-1 | . | CASSLEGRENSPLHF | TGCGCCAGCAGCTTGGAAGGACGGGAGAATTCACCCCTCCACTTT
TRBJ1-2 | . | 12 | TRBV2 | . | CATRLQGAGYTF | TGTGCCACTAGGTTACAGGGTGCGGGCTACACCTTC
TRBJ2-5 | . | 12 | TRBV29-1 | . | CSVESGQETQYF | TGCAGCGTTGAATCAGGGCAAGAGACCCAGTACTTC
TRBJ1-1 | . | 17 | TRBV21-1 | . | CASSKEGVRTVDTEAFF | TGTGCCAGCAGCAAAGAAGGGGTTAGGACTGTGGACACTGAAGCTTTCTTT
TRBJ2-1 | . | 12 | TRBV4-1 | few | CASSQVGREQFF | TGCGCCAGCAGCCAAGTAGGGCGTGAGCAGTTCTTC
TRBJ2-7 | . | 14 | TRBV7-2 | once | CASSLGYSSYEQYF | TGTGCCAGCAGCTTAGGATACTCGTCCTACGAGCAGTACTTC
TRBJ2-1 | TRBD2 | 16 | TRBV7-8 | . | CASSLVRAGARAEQFF | TGTGCCAGCAGCTTAGTTCGAGCGGGGGCCCGGGCTGAGCAGTTCTTC
TRBJ2-7 | . | 14 | TRBV5-1 | . | CASSEGEGFAEQYF | TGCGCCAGCAGCGAGGGGGAAGGGTTCGCCGAGCAGTACTTC
TRBJ2-4 | . | 13 | TRBV2 | . | CASSELRGREQYF | TGTGCCAGCAGTGAATTGCGGGGAAGGGAGCAGTACTTC
TRBJ2-3 | TRBD1 | 16 | TRBV15 | . | CATSGPTGASTDTQYF | TGTGCCACCAGCGGGCCAACAGGGGCCAGCACAGATACGCAGTATTTT
TRBJ2-1 | . | 17 | TRBV5-1 | . | CASSLEVAERSYNEQFF | TGCGCCAGCAGCTTGGAGGTGGCGGAACGCTCCTACAATGAGCAGTTCTTC
TRBJ2-3 | . | 11 | TRBV6-5 | few | CASSDPNTQYF | TGTGCCAGCAGCGACCCGAATACGCAGTATTTT
TRBJ2-1 | TRBD2 | 14 | TRBV28 | . | CASSLGGVPNEQFF | TGTGCCAGCAGTTTGGGGGGGGTACCGAATGAGCAGTTCTTC
TRBJ2-5 | . | 15 | TRBV9 | . | CASSSRQPQGETQYF | TGTGCCAGCAGCTCTAGACAGCCCCAAGGGGAGACCCAGTACTTC
TRBJ2-1 | . | 13 | TRBV7-2 | once | CASSVSPVGEQFF | TGTGCCAGCAGCGTAAGTCCTGTCGGTGAGCAGTTCTTC
TRBJ2-1 | . | 15 | TRBV20-1 | . | CSASPPSRGYNEQFF | TGCAGTGCTAGCCCCCCTTCGAGGGGGTACAATGAGCAGTTCTTC
TRBJ2-4 | . | 15 | TRBV28 | . | CASSLFDSPKNIQYF | TGTGCCAGCAGTTTATTTGACAGTCCCAAAAACATTCAGTACTTC
TRBJ2-1 | TRBD2 | 16 | TRBV11-3 | many | CASSLNSGGGYNEQFF | TGTGCCAGCAGCTTAAATAGCGGGGGAGGATACAATGAGCAGTTCTTC
TRBJ2-5 | . | 14 | TRBV6-5 | few | CASSYSTWGETQYF | TGTGCCAGCAGTTACAGTACCTGGGGGGAGACCCAGTACTTC
TRBJ1-5 | . | 15 | TRBV5-1 | . | CASSQGPYSNQPQHF | TGCGCCAGCAGTCAGGGACCTTATAGCAATCAGCCCCAGCATTTT
TRBJ2-3 | . | 16 | TRBV5-5 | . | CASYPGALRGLDTQYF | TGTGCCAGCTACCCCGGCGCACTAAGGGGCTTAGATACGCAGTATTTT
TRBJ2-5 | TRBD1 | 15 | TRBV7-2 | . | CASSVTTGAWETQYF | TGTGCCAGCAGCGTAACGACAGGGGCGTGGGAGACCCAGTACTTC
TRBJ1-2 | TRBD1 | 14 | TRBV7-2 | few | CASSLVRGMTGYTF | TGTGCCAGCAGCTTAGTCAGGGGGATGACTGGCTACACCTTC
TRBJ2-7 | . | 16 | TRBV28 | . | CASSSPSDSASYEQYF | TGTGCCAGCAGTTCCCCTTCGGACAGTGCCTCCTACGAGCAGTACTTC
TRBJ2-4 | TRBD1 | 15 | TRBV5-1 | . | CASSSRDSSKNIQYF | TGCGCCAGCAGCTCCCGGGACAGTTCCAAAAACATTCAGTACTTC
TRBJ1-6 | TRBD1 | 16 | TRBV10-3 | few | CAISEGTGPANSPLHF | TGTGCCATCAGTGAAGGGACAGGGCCAGCTAATTCACCCCTCCACTTT
TRBJ2-4 | . | 12 | TRBV18 | few | CASSPTGREKYF | TGTGCCAGCTCACCGACAGGTCGAGAAAAGTACTTC
TRBJ2-1 | . | 14 | TRBV20-1 | . | CSASRLANNNEQFF | TGCAGTGCTAGTCGCCTAGCGAACAACAATGAGCAGTTCTTC
TRBJ2-4 | . | 13 | TRBV5-4 | few | CASSLATDRKQYF | TGTGCCAGCAGCTTGGCGACTGATCGCAAGCAGTACTTC
TRBJ2-1 | . | 13 | TRBV7-2 | once | CASSLTVYNEQFF | TGTGCCAGCAGCTTGACGGTTTACAATGAGCAGTTCTTC
TRBJ1-1 | . | 14 | TRBV20-1 | many | CSARTGEGSGEAFF | TGCAGTGCTAGGACGGGCGAGGGAAGCGGGGAAGCTTTCTTT
TRBJ2-1 | TRBD2 | 17 | TRBV3-1 | . | CASSQDVSAGGADEQFF | TGTGCCAGCAGCCAGGACGTTAGCGCGGGGGGCGCCGATGAGCAGTTCTTC
TRBJ2-3 | . | 12 | TRBV5-8 | . | CASSLGVGVQYF | TGTGCCAGCAGCTTGGGGGTGGGAGTCCAGTATTTT
TRBJ2-7 | TRBD1 | 15 | TRBV4-1 | . | CASSQVAGGNYEQYF | TGCGCCAGCAGCCAAGTCGCAGGGGGTAACTACGAGCAGTACTTC
TRBJ1-2 | TRBD1 | 15 | TRBV5-6 | . | CASSSYQTGSYGYTF | TGTGCCAGCAGCTCGTACCAGACAGGGAGCTATGGCTACACCTTC
TRBJ2-1 | TRBD2 | 18 | TRBV7-2 | . | CASRGLAGELISYNEQFF | TGTGCCAGCAGAGGACTAGCGGGAGAGTTGATCTCCTACAATGAGCAGTTCTTC
TRBJ2-7 | TRBD2 | 16 | TRBV28 | . | CASSSGLAGGNYEQYF | TGTGCCAGCAGCTCGGGACTAGCGGGGGGAAATTACGAGCAGTACTTC
TRBJ2-3 | . | 12 | TRBV19 | few | CASRQSGDTQYF | TGTGCCAGTAGACAGTCAGGAGATACGCAGTATTTT
TRBJ1-1 | . | 15 | TRBV11-2 | . | CASSLDLGGGTEAFF | TGTGCCAGCAGCTTAGATCTAGGTGGGGGCACTGAAGCTTTCTTT
TRBJ2-5 | . | 14 | TRBV7-7 | . | CASSLGSAWETQYF | TGTGCCAGCAGCCTGGGGTCAGCTTGGGAGACCCAGTACTTC
TRBJ2-5 | . | 14 | TRBV18 | once | CASSPLPGRETQYF | TGTGCCAGCTCACCACTTCCGGGTCGGGAGACCCAGTACTTC
TRBJ2-5 | TRBD2 | 14 | TRBV10-2 | few | CASSTGLGWETQYF | TGCGCCAGCAGTACGGGACTAGGATGGGAGACCCAGTACTTC
TRBJ1-2 | . | 11 | TRBV29-1 | . | CSGTSGDGYTF | TGCAGCGGGACGTCAGGGGACGGCTACACCTTC
TRBJ2-1 | . | 12 | TRBV20-1 | . | CSARVPGDEQFF | TGCAGTGCTAGAGTGCCCGGGGATGAGCAGTTCTTC
TRBJ1-2 | TRBD1 | 17 | TRBV28 | . | CASTIPPLTGTDYGYTF | TGTGCCAGCACCATACCCCCCCTGACAGGGACTGACTATGGCTACACCTTC
TRBJ2-7 | . | 15 | TRBV5-1 | . | CASSLGYGSTYEQYF | TGCGCCAGCAGCTTGGGGTACGGATCGACCTACGAGCAGTACTTC
TRBJ1-2 | . | 14 | TRBV19 | . | CASRQELYNYGYTF | TGTGCCAGTCGACAGGAGCTATATAACTATGGCTACACCTTC
TRBJ2-6 | . | 19 | TRBV4-2 | . | CASSQDQVARSSGANVLTF | TGTGCCAGCAGCCAAGATCAGGTAGCGCGGAGCTCTGGGGCCAACGTCCTGACTTTC
TRBJ1-2 | TRBD1 | 13 | TRBV6-5 | . | CASSYSSGGGYTF | TGTGCCAGCAGTTACTCATCAGGGGGCGGCTACACCTTC
TRBJ2-3 | . | 15 | TRBV7-2 | . | CASSFLASSTDTQYF | TGTGCCAGCAGCTTCCTAGCGAGTAGCACAGATACGCAGTATTTT
TRBJ1-1 | . | 14 | TRBV2 | . | CASTTVWVNTEAFF | TGTGCCAGCACCACAGTGTGGGTGAACACTGAAGCTTTCTTT
TRBJ2-7 | . | 16 | TRBV5-5 | few | CASSLEGTDNPYEQYF | TGTGCCAGCAGCTTGGAGGGGACGGATAACCCCTACGAGCAGTACTTC
TRBJ2-7 | TRBD1 | 17 | TRBV6-5 | . | CASSYSGTGTSSYEQYF | TGTGCCAGCAGTTACAGCGGGACAGGGACCAGCTCCTACGAGCAGTACTTC
TRBJ1-4 | TRBD1 | 15 | TRBV6-1 | . | CASSAGGATNEKLFF | TGTGCCAGCAGTGCAGGGGGCGCAACTAATGAAAAACTGTTTTTT
TRBJ1-5 | . | 13 | TRBV6-6 | . | CASRTSTAGAQHF | TGTGCCAGCAGAACATCCACAGCGGGGGCCCAGCATTTT
TRBJ1-5 | . | 14 | TRBV6-6 | . | CASSRPQAGQPQHF | TGTGCCAGCAGCCGGCCTCAGGCAGGGCAGCCCCAGCATTTT